The 9 T cell receptor beta chains below come from one sample, sequenced in a study of OX40 agonist ivuxolimab in advanced cancers. Libraries were constructed by the immunoSEQ multiplex PCR assay. Drawn from immuneACCESS, this table holds only the in-frame rearrangements with V and J called that TCRdb kept. Clones are partly lost; checked studies trace under half to an unresolved V gene and leave the rest unexplained. The sample table lists 55,000 to 90,000 clones, approximately 78% of them with a count of one. The ten biggest clones cover roughly 0.4% of the sample. The sequencing here drew on CD4+ or CD8+ T cells sorted from blood, taken in a trial of the OX40 agonist ivuxolimab. The receptors come from an adult with an advanced solid tumor such as melanoma, head and neck, liver or kidney cancer.

This chain connects TRBV11-2 to TRBJ1-4; D uncertain. Germline assignment: CDR1 SGHAT and CDR2 FQNNGV. The CDR3 sequence is 13 residues long. Trimming pared 1 base from V and 7 bases from J, leaving 7 bases between. CDR3 amino acids: CASSLVESEKLFF. For the CDR3, the DNA is TGTGCCAGCAGCTTAGTGGAGAGTGAAAAACTGTTTTTT. The full variable domain, in which reference TRBV11-2 and TRBJ1-4 provide the parts outside the CDR3, is EAGVAQSPRYKIIEKRQSVAFWCNPISGHATLYWYQQILGQGPKLLIQFQNNGVVDDSQLPKDRFSAERLKGVDSTLKIQPAKLEDSAVYLCASSLVESEKLFFGSGTQLSVL.

The CDR3 sequence is CASSLRGGLKDTQYF. DNA for the CDR3: TGTGCCAGCAGCTTGCGTGGCGGGTTAAAAGATACGCAGTATTTT. V usage is TRBV5-6 and J usage is TRBJ2-3; D possibly corresponds to TRBD2 (5 bases). Trimming took 1 base from V and 5 from J, leaving 14 bases between them. CDR3 length equals 15 residues. In germline, CDR1 is SGHDT, CDR2 YYEEEE.

The chain uses TRBV5-1 and TRBJ2-7, with TRBD1 matching 7 bases. The germline V gene encodes CDR1 SGHRS and CDR2 YFSETQ. The V segment lost 4 bases and the J segment 4 bases; nucleotides outside the gene matches: 8. This CDR3 spans 14 amino acids. CDR3 sequence (DNA): TGCGCCAGCAGCCCTCGGGACAGCCTTTACGAGCAGTACTTC. It yields the protein CASSPRDSLYEQYF.

This rearrangement joins TRBV5-6 to TRBJ2-2; D is undetermined. Germline CDR1 SGHDT, CDR2 YYEEEE. CDR3 length equals 14 residues. V was trimmed by 4 bases and J by 6 bases, leaving 13 bases between them. CDR3 protein: CASSHWVVSGELFF. The CDR3 DNA sequence: TGTGCCAGCAGCCATTGGGTAGTATCCGGGGAGCTGTTTTTT.

The chain combines TRBV7-6 with TRBJ2-3; D not certain. The ends were cut back, 0 bases at V and 0 bases at J, with 10 bases in the middle. CDR3 length: 16 amino acids. The germline V gene encodes CDR1 SGHVS and CDR2 FNYEAQ. The CDR3 DNA reads as TGTGCCAGCAGCTTAGCCACGTTATCCAGCACAGATACGCAGTATTTT. Translated, it gives CASSLATLSSTDTQYF.

The rearrangement uses TRBV27 and TRBJ1-5; TRBD1 matches at 8 bases. The CDR3 runs 15 residues. V lost 6 bases to trimming and J lost 6 bases; unmatched junction nucleotides: 10. Germline V lookup: CDR1 MNHEY, CDR2 SMNVEV (reference sequence). The CDR3 bases are TGTGCCAGCAGGCCTACAGGGGGGGTTGGTCAGCCCCAGCATTTT. Its protein product is CASRPTGGVGQPQHF.

The rearrangement links TRBV29-1 to TRBJ1-3; D ambiguous. Trimming removed 6 bases from V and 4 bases from J, with 13 bases in between. This CDR3 is 13 amino acids long. Germline V CDR1 and CDR2: SQVTM, ANQGSEA. The CDR3 nucleotides read TGCAGCGTCACGGACCGCCGCGGAAACACCATATATTTT. It specifies CSVTDRRGNTIYF.

This clone has more than one count but fewer than ten. The chain couples TRBV28 to TRBJ1-6; no firm D call. In germline, CDR1 is MDHEN, CDR2 SYDVKM. The CDR3 is made up of 14 amino acids. V lost 4 bases, J lost 8 bases, and 12 bases lay in between. Here the CDR3 DNA reads TGTGCCAGCAGTTCTTTTAGGTTATATTCACCCCTCCACTTT. This gives the protein CASSSFRLYSPLHF.

This rearrangement joins TRBV30 to TRBJ1-2; the D is unclear. V lost 1 base to trimming and J lost 4 bases, with 16 bases between them. Germline CDR1 GTSNPN, CDR2 SVGIG (reference sequence). The CDR3 is made up of 15 amino acids. This CDR3 is CAWSGALGGLYGYTF. The CDR3 coding sequence is TGTGCCTGGAGTGGGGCTCTCGGAGGCCTCTATGGCTACACCTTC.